The next 13 T cell receptor beta chains were all read from a single sample in a study of OX40 agonist ivuxolimab in advanced cancers. The assay was immunoSEQ multiplex PCR, and TCRdb's table has in-frame clones only and misses some. The sample has more than 85,000 clones, roughly nine tenths seen once. The sample consisted of CD4+ or CD8+ T cells sorted from blood, taken in a trial of the OX40 agonist ivuxolimab. These receptors originate from an adult with an advanced solid tumor such as melanoma, head and neck, liver or kidney cancer.

V and J are TRBV28 and TRBJ2-7, with 9 bases fitting TRBD1. J was trimmed by 7 bases and V by 4 bases; bases with no gene match: 8. CDR3 size: 14 residues. Germline V gene sequence: CDR1 MDHEN, CDR2 SYDVKM. Here the CDR3 reads CASSWDRDLKEQYF. CDR3 nucleotide sequence: TGTGCCAGCAGTTGGGACAGGGACTTGAAAGAGCAGTACTTC.

The rearrangement uses TRBV4-3 and TRBJ2-1, with TRBD2 matching 8 bases. The V segment lost 4 bases and the J segment 1 base; nucleotides outside the gene matches: 6. This CDR3 has 16 amino acids. Germline V lookup: CDR1 LGHNA, CDR2 YSLEER. CDR3 bases: TGCGCCAGCAGCCGAACCAGCGGGAGATCCTACAATGAGCAGTTCTTC. It is translated as CASSRTSGRSYNEQFF.

This chain joins TRBV5-1 and TRBJ1-3, with 7 bases lining up with TRBD1. This CDR3 is built from 19 residues. Losses at the gene ends were 2 bases for V and 4 bases for J; bases not matched to a gene: 18. Germline-derived CDR1 and CDR2 are SGHRS and YFSETQ. The CDR3 sequence is CASSFRFGHRGEPGNTIYF. The CDR3 DNA is TGCGCCAGCAGCTTCCGATTCGGGCACAGGGGCGAACCAGGAAACACCATATATTTT.

This chain's CDR3 is CASSSGIGGSETQYF. The DNA of the CDR3 is TGTGCCAGCAGTTCCGGTATCGGGGGGTCGGAGACCCAGTACTTC. This chain joins TRBV6-5 and TRBJ2-5, with TRBD2 matching over 7 bases. The CDR3 is made up of 15 amino acids. Germline V CDR1 and CDR2: MNHEY, SVGAGI. The V gene end was trimmed by 4 bases and the J gene end by 5 bases; junction bases not matched to a gene: 10.

This sequence joins TRBV7-2 and TRBJ1-4; tentatively, D is TRBD1 (6 bases). V shed 1 base and J shed 5 bases, with 17 bases lying between them. The CDR3 runs to 17 residues. In germline, CDR1 is SGHTA, CDR2 FQGNSA. The CDR3 region is CASSLVPRGAPNEKLFF. The CDR3 region has the DNA TGTGCCAGCAGCTTAGTACCCCGGGGGGCCCCAAATGAAAAACTGTTTTTT.

This clone was picked up one time. This sequence joins TRBV11-2 and TRBJ1-1, with D uncertain. CDR1 and CDR2 (germline): SGHAT, FQNNGV. The CDR3 spans 16 residues. Between the trimmed V and J ends, which lost 2 bases and 1 base, there was a span of 14 bases. CDR3 in DNA: TGTGCCAGCAGCTTAAACCTGGCGACTGAGAACACTGAAGCTTTCTTT. Translated, it gives CASSLNLATENTEAFF.

The V call is TRBV28, the J call TRBJ2-7, with TRBD1 identical over 9 bases. J was trimmed by 9 bases and V by 5 bases; bases with no gene match: 14. CDR3 size: 15 residues. The germline V gene encodes CDR1 MDHEN and CDR2 SYDVKM. As DNA, the CDR3 is TGTGCCAGCAGTCTAGGGGGACAGGGTATCCGAGGGCAGTACTTC. Protein: CASSLGGQGIRGQYF.

The chain employs TRBV5-1 and TRBJ1-1; D call uncertain. CDR3 length: 16 residues. Between the trimmed V and J ends, which lost 3 bases and 0 bases, there was a span of 15 bases. Germline V CDR1 and CDR2: SGHRS, YFSETQ. CDR3 sequence: CASSSRQGGLNTEAFF. CDR3 nucleotides: TGCGCCAGCAGCTCCCGACAAGGCGGCTTGAACACTGAAGCTTTCTTT.

The sample holds one count of this clone. The chain employs TRBV19 and TRBJ2-1; no clear D. Trimming shortened V by 3 bases and J by 5 bases, and 14 bases separated the two germline ends. CDR3 length equals 15 residues. Looked up from germline, CDR1 is LNHDA and CDR2 is SQIVND (reference sequence). The CDR3 DNA is TGTGCCAGTAGTATGAGGCAAGTTGGGAACAATGAGCAGTTCTTC. Translation gives CASSMRQVGNNEQFF.

The CDR3 reads CASSPLRDMRTNTQYF. CDR3 nucleotide sequence: TGTGCCAGCAGTCCCCTGAGGGATATGCGTACGAATACGCAGTATTTT. This rearrangement joins TRBV28 to TRBJ2-3; the D gene is possibly TRBD2 (5 bases). V gave up 5 bases and J gave up 7 bases, with 22 bases separating them. The CDR3 is 16 amino acids. CDR1 is MDHEN and CDR2 is SYDVKM in the germline V gene.

The chain uses TRBV7-9 and TRBJ1-1; D is unresolved. V was cut by 4 bases and J by 3 bases, with 9 bases left in between. CDR1 is SEHNR and CDR2 is FQNEAQ in the germline V gene (reference sequence). CDR3 length: 13 amino acids. CDR3 coding DNA: TGTGCCAGCAGCTCCATTGCGGACACTGAAGCTTTCTTT. It translates to CASSSIADTEAFF.

The J gene is TRBJ2-7, the V gene TRBV6-5, with TRBD1 identical over 10 bases. The CDR3 has 14 amino acids. With V trimmed by 3 bases and J by 4 bases, 3 bases remained unmatched. Per the germline V gene, CDR1 is MNHEY and CDR2 is SVGAGI. The CDR3, as DNA: TGTGCCAGCAGTTATGGGACAGGGGATTACGAGCAGTACTTC. The encoded protein is CASSYGTGDYEQYF.

The chain carries TRBV29-1 and TRBJ1-5; tentative D call: TRBD1 (5 bases). The CDR3 runs 13 residues. Per the germline V gene, CDR1 is SQVTM and CDR2 is ANQGSEA. V was clipped by 1 base and J by 6 bases, with 10 bases between them. The CDR3 DNA sequence: TGCAGCGTTGAAGCAGGGTCGGGTCAGCCCCAGCATTTT. Translation: CSVEAGSGQPQHF. Looking up the rest from reference TRBV29-1 and TRBJ1-5 gives the full variable domain: SAVISQKPSRDICQRGTSLTIQCQVDSQVTMMFWYRQQPGQSLTLIATANQGSEATYESGFVIDKFPISRPNLTFSTLTVSNMSPEDSSIYLCSVEAGSGQPQHFGDGTRLSIL.